This T cell receptor (beta chain) was sequenced for a study of molecular identifiers for immune sequencing clone quantification. The study, taken as a whole, reports: In naive cells, under 1% of molecules belonged to clones above 20 RNA copies, against over 97% in effector cells.

One entry per CDR3 protein results from TCRdb running MiXCR on the PCR reads. In the table there are around 480,000 distinct CDR3 sequences, about a quarter of which are singletons. This clonotype was observed at least ten times. No antigen is known for it. The CDR3 totals 12 residues. V lost 9 bases, J lost 0 bases, and 8 bases lay in between. CDR1 is LNHDA and CDR2 is SQIVND in the germline V gene (reference sequence). Input material: naive CD8+ T cells from blood, with Jurkat cell RNA spiked in. Subset of the sample: FACS-sorted CD8+CD4-CCR7+CD45RA+ naive T cells. The V and J genes are TRBV19 and TRBJ1-1, with no clear D. The receptor was derived from a human donor in good health. Some libraries in this study had Jurkat cell RNA spiked in. The CDR3 region is CASSRMNTEAFF. The DNA for the CDR3 is TGTGCCAGCAGCCGAATGAACACTGAAGCTTTCTTT.